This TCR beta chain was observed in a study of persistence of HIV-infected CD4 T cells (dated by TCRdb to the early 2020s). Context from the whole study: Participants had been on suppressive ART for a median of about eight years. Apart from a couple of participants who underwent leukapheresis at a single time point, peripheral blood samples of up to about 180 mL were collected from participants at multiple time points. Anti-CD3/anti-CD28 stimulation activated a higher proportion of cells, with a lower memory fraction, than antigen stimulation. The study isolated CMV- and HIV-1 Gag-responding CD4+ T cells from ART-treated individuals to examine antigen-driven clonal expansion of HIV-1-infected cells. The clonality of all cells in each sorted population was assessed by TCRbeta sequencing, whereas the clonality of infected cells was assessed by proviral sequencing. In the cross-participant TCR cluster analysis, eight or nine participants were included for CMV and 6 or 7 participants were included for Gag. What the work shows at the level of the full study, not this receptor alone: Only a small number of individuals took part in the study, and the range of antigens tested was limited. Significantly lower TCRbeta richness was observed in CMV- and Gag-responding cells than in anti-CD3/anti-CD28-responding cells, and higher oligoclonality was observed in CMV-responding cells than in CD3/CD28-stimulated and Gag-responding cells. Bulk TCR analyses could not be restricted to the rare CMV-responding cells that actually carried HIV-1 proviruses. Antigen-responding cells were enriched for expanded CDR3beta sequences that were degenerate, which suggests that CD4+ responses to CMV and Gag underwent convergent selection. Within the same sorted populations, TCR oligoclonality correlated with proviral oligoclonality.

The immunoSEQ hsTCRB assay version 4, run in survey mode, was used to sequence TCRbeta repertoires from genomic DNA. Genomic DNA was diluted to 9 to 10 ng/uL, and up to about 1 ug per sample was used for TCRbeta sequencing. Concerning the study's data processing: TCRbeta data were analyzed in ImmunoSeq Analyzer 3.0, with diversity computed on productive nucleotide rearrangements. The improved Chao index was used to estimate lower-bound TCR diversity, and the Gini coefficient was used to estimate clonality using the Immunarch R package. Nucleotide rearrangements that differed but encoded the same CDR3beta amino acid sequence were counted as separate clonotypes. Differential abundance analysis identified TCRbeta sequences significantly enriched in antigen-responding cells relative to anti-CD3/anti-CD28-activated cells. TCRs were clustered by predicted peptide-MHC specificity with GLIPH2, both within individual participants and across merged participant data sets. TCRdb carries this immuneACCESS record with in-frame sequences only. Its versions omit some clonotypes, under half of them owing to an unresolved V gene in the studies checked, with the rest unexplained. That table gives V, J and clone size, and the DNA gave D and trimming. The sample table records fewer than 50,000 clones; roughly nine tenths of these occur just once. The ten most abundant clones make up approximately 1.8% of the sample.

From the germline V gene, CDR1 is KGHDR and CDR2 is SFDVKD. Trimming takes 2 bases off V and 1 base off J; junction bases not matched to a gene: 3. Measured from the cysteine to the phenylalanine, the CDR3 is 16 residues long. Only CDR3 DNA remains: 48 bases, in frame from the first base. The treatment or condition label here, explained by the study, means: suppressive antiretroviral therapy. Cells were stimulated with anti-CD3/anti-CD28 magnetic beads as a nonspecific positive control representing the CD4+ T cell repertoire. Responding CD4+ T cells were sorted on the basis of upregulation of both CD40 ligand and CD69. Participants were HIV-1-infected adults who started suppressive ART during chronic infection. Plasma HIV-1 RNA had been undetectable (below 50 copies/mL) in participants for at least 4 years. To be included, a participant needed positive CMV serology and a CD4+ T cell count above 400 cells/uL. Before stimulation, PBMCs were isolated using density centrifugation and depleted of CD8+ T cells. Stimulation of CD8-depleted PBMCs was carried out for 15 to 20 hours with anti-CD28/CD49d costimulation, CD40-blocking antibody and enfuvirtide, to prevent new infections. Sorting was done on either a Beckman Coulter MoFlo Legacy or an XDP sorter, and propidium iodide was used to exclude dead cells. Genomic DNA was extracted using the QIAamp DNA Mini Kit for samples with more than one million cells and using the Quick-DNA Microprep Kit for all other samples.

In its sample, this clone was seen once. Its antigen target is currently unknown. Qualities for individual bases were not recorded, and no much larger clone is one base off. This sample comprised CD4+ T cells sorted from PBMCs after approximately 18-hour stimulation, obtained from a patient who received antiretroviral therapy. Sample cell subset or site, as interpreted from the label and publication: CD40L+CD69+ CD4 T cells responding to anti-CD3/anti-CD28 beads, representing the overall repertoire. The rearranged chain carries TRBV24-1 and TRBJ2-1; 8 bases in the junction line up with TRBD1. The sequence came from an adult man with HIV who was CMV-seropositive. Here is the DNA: TGTGCCACCAGTGATTCCGGGACAGGATCCTACAATGAGCAGTTCTTC. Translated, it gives CATSDSGTGSYNEQFF.